Reported below is one T cell receptor (beta chain). Trimming left V 0 bases short and J 4 bases short, with 14 bases between. This CDR3 comprises 16 residues. Germline assignment: CDR1 SGDLS and CDR2 YYNGEE. This record belongs to a study of CD8 T cells in Susac syndrome. An amount of RNA that ranged from roughly 0.5 to 1 ug was reverse transcribed with random hexamers. One entry per CDR3 protein, called by TCRdb with MiXCR from the immunoSEQ multiplex PCR reads. There are some 260,000 distinct CDR3 sequences in the sample; around 83% occur only once, and 0.11% lies in the top ten. The sample was CD8+ T cells from PBMCs. This sequence was found in a human donor with multiple sclerosis. The chain links TRBV9 to TRBJ1-5, with D perhaps matching TRBD1 (6 bases). The CDR3 DNA reads TGTGCCAGCAGCGTAGGATCGGCAGGGGCTAATCAGCCCCAGCATTTT. This gives the protein CASSVGSAGANQPQHF.